This TCR beta chain was observed in a study of T cell changes during pregnancy in multiple sclerosis. Using immunoSEQ multiplex PCR, the repertoire was profiled, and TCRdb retains in-frame clones only, with some absent. The sample shows about 20,000 clones, under 90% of them seen only once. The CDR3 is 17 amino acids. V was cut by 8 bases and J by 6 bases, with 26 bases left in between. Germline CDR1 reads SGHVS; CDR2 reads FQNEAQ. Sample: CD8+ T cells from peripheral blood mononuclear cells, taken after pregnancy. V gene TRBV7-8 combines with J gene TRBJ2-1, with D possibly being TRBD2 (6 bases). This clonotype originated in a female donor with multiple sclerosis, enrolled in a pregnancy study. The CDR3 protein is CASSPQLIQEGGNEQFF. The CDR3 DNA sequence: TGTGCCAGCTCCCCGCAGCTTATACAGGAGGGAGGCAATGAGCAGTTCTTC.